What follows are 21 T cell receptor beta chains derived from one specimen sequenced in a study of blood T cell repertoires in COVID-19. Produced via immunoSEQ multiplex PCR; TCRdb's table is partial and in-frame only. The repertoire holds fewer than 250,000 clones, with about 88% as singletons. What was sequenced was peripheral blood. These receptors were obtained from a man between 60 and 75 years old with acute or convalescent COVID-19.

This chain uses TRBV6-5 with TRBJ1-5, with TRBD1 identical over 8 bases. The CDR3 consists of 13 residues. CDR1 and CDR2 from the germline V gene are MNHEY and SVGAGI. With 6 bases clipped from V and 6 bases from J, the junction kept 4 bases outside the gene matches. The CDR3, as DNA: TGTGCCAGCAGCCAGGGGGCTGGTCAGCCCCAGCATTTT. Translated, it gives CASSQGAGQPQHF.

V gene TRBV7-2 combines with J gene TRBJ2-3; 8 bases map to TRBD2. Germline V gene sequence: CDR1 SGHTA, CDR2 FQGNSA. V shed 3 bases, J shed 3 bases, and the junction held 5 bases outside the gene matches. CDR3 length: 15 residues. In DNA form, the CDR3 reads TGTGCCAGCAGCTTGGGCGGGGGGCGAACAGATACGCAGTATTTT. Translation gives CASSLGGGRTDTQYF.

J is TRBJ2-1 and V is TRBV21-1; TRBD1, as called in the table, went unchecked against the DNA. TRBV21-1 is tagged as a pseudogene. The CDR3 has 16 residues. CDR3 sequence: CASSKARMGPHNEQFF. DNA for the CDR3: TGTGCCAGCAGCAAAGCGCGGATGGGGCCCCACAATGAGCAGTTCTTC.

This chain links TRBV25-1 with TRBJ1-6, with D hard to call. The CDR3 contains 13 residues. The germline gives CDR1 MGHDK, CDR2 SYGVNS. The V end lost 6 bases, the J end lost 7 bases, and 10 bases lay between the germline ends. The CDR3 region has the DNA TGTGCCAGCAGGAAGGCAGGCAATTCACCCCTCCACTTT. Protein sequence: CASRKAGNSPLHF.

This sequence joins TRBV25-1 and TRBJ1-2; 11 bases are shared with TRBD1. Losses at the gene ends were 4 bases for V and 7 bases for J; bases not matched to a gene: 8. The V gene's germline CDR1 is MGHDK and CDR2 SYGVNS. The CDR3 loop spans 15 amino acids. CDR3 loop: CASSAGTGGVSGYTF. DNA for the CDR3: TGTGCCAGCAGTGCCGGGACAGGGGGTGTCTCTGGCTACACCTTC.

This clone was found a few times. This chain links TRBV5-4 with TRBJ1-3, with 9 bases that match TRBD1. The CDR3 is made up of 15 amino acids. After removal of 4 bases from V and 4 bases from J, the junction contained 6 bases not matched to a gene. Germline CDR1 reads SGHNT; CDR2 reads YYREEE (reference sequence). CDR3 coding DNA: TGTGCCAGCAGCACCCCGACAGGGGGAGGAAACACCATATATTTT. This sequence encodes CASSTPTGGGNTIYF.

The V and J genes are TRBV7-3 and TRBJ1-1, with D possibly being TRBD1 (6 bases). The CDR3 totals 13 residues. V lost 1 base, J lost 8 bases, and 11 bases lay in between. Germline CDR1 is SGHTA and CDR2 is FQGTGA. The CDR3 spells CASSLRGQGEAFF. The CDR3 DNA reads TGTGCCAGCAGCTTAAGAGGCCAGGGGGAAGCTTTCTTT.

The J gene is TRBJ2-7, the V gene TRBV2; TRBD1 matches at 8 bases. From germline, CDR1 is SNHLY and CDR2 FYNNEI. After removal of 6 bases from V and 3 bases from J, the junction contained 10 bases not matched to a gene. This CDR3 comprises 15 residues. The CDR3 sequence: CASRVDRVGNYEQYF. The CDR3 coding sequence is TGTGCCAGCAGGGTGGACAGGGTGGGGAACTACGAGCAGTACTTC.

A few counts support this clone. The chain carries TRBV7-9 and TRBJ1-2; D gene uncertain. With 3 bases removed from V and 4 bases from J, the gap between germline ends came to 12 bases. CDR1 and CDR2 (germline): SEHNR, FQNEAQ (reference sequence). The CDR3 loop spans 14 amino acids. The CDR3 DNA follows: TGTGCCAGCAGCTTCATCGCGGAGGTCTATGGCTACACCTTC. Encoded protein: CASSFIAEVYGYTF.

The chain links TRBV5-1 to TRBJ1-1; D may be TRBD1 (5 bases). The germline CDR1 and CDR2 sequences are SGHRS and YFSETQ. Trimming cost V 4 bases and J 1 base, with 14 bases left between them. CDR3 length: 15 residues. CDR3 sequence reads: CASSLAWGGNTEAFF. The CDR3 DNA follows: TGCGCCAGCAGCCTGGCGTGGGGGGGGAACACTGAAGCTTTCTTT.

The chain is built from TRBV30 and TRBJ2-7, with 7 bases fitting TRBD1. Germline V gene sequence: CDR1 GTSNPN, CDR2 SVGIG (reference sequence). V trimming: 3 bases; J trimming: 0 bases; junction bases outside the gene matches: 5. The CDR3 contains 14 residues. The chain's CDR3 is CAWRTGISSYEQYF. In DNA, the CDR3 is TGTGCCTGGAGGACAGGGATTAGCTCCTACGAGCAGTACTTC.

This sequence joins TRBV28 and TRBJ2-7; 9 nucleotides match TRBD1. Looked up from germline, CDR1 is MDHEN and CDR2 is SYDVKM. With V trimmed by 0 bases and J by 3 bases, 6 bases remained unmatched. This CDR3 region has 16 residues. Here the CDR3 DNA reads TGTGCCAGCAGTTTATGGGACAGGGGTGCTTACTACGAGCAGTACTTC. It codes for CASSLWDRGAYYEQYF.

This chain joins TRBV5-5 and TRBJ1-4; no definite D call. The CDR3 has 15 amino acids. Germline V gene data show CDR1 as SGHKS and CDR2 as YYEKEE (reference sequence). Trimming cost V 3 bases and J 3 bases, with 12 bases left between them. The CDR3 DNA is TGTGCCAGCAGCTGGGAACGGGGTTCTAATGAAAAACTGTTTTTT. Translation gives CASSWERGSNEKLFF.

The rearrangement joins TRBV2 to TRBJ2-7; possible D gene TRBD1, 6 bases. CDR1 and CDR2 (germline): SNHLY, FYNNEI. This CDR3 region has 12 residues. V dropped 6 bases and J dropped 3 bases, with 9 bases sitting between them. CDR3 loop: CASRWTVYEQYF. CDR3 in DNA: TGTGCCAGCAGATGGACAGTCTACGAGCAGTACTTC.

DNA of the CDR3: TGTGCCAGCAGCCGACAGGGGCGACAGCCCCAGCATTTT. Translating gives CASSRQGRQPQHF. The rearrangement links TRBV6-2 or TRBV6-3 to TRBJ1-5; 8 nucleotides align to TRBD1. Trimming removed 6 bases from V and 7 bases from J; junction bases left unmatched: 5. The CDR3 is 13 residues long. Germline V CDR1 and CDR2: MNHEY, SVGEGT.

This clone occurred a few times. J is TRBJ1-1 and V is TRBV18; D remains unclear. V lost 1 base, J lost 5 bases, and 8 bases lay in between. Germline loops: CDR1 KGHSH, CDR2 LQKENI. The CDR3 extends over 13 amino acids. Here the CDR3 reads CASSPLAGTEAFF. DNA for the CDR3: TGTGCCAGCTCACCACTGGCGGGGACTGAAGCTTTCTTT.

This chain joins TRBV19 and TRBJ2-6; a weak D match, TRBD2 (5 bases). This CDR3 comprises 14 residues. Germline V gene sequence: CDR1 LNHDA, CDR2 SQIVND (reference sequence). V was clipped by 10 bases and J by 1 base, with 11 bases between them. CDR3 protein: CATTSGSGANVLTF. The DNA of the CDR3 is TGTGCCACCACGTCGGGATCTGGGGCCAACGTCCTGACTTTC.

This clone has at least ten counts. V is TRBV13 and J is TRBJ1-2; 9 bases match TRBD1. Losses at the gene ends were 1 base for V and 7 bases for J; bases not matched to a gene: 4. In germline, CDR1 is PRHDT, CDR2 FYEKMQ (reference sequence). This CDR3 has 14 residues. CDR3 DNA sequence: TGTGCCAGCAGCTTAGAGGGGACAGGGAGTGGCTACACCTTC. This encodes CASSLEGTGSGYTF.

In DNA, the CDR3 is TGTGCCAGCAGTTCCCCGGGGGGGAGCGACTATGGCTACACCTTC. This encodes CASSSPGGSDYGYTF. The chain combines TRBV28 with TRBJ1-2; TRBD1 might be the D (5 bases). Germline CDR1 and CDR2: MDHEN and SYDVKM. This CDR3 spans 15 amino acids. V was clipped by 4 bases and J by 3 bases, with 15 bases between them.

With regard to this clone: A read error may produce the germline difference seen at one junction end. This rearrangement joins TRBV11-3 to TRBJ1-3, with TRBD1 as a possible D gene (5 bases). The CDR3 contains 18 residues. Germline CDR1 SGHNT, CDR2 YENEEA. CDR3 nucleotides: TGTGCCAGCAGCCTAGACCAGACACAGGCCCGCTCTGGAAACACCATATATTTT. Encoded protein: CASSLDQTQARSGNTIYF.

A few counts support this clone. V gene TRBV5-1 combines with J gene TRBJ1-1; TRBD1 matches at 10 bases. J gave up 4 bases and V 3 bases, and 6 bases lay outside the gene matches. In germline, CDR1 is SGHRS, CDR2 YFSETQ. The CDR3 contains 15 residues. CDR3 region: CASSSTGTGATEAFF. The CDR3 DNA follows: TGCGCCAGCAGCTCCACCGGGACAGGGGCCACTGAAGCTTTCTTT. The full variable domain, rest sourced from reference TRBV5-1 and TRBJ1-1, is KAGVTQTPRYLIKTRGQQVTLSCSPISGHRSVSWYQQTPGQGLQFLFEYFSETQRNKGNFPGRFSGRQFSNSRSEMNVSTLELGDSALYLCASSSTGTGATEAFFGQGTRLTVV.